This TCR beta chain was captured in a study of blood T cell repertoires in COVID-19. Study details: The samples span acute and convalescent COVID-19 from the United States, Italy and Spain. Sample material is recorded as cDNA or gDNA derived from T cells, B-cell-depleted T cells, or PBMCs.

Germline CDR1 reads LNHNV; CDR2 reads YYDKDF (reference sequence). V lost 0 bases and J lost 11; bases outside the gene matches: 6. The CDR3 runs 13 residues. Original methodology: Estimates of nucleated cell counts were drawn from the amplification of reference gene primers. Generated by immunoSEQ multiplex PCR, the TCRdb table keeps only in-frame clones and is missing some. That table furnishes V, J and clone size, whereas the DNA furnished D and trimming. The sample yields approximately 91,000 clones, about four fifths seen once. Input material: peripheral blood. The chain recombines TRBV15 with TRBJ1-1; the match to TRBD1 covers 7 bases. This clonotype was sampled from a human donor in a cohort sampled during active COVID-19. CDR3 loop: CATSRDPIQGAFF. CDR3 nucleotide sequence: TGTGCCACCAGCAGAGATCCTATACAGGGGGCTTTCTTT.